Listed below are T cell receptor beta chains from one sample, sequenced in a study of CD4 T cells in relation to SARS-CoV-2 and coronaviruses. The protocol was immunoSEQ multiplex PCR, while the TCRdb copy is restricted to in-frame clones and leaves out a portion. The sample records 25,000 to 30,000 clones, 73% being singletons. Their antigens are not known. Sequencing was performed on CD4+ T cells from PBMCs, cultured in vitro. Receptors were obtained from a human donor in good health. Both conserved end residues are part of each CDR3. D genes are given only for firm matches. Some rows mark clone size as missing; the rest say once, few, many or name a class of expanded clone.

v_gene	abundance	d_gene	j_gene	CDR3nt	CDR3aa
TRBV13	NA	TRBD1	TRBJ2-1	TGTGCCAGCAGCCGGGGACAGGGATACGATGAGCAGTTCTTC	CASSRGQGYDEQFF
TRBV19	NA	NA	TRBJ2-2	TGTGCCAGTAGTATTGGGACCGGGGAGCTGTTTTTT	CASSIGTGELFF
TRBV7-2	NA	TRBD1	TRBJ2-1	TGTGCCAGCAGCTCAACAGGGGGCACGCAGTTCTTC	CASSSTGGTQFF
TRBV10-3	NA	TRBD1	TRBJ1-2	TGTGCCATCAGTGCCTCCCAGGGGGACTATGGCTACACCTTC	CAISASQGDYGYTF
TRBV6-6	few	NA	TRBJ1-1	TGTGCCAGCAGTTATGCCGTTGAAGCTTTCTTT	CASSYAVEAFF
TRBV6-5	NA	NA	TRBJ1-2	TGTGCCAGCAGTCCTTCCCCGTCCTATGGCTACACCTTC	CASSPSPSYGYTF
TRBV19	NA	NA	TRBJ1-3	TGTGCCAGTAGTAGAATCGACGGGATCTCTGGAAACACCATATATTTT	CASSRIDGISGNTIYF
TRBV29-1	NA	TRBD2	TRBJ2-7	TGCAGCGTTGCGCGGGAGGCTTCCTACGAGCAGTACTTC	CSVAREASYEQYF
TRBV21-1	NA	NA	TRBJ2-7	TGTGCCAGCAGCAACGGGACTAGCGATCGTAGGGAGCAGTACTTC	CASSNGTSDRREQYF
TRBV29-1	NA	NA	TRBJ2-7	TGCAGCGTAATCCCGGGGAGCCGTTCTTACGAGCAGTACTTC	CSVIPGSRSYEQYF
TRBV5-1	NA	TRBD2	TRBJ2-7	TGCGCCAGCAGACTAGCGCTGACCTACGAGCAGTACTTC	CASRLALTYEQYF
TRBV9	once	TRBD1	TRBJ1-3	TGTGCCAGCAGCGTAGCTGGTGGGACAGGGTGGGGGGGAAACACCATATATTTT	CASSVAGGTGWGGNTIYF
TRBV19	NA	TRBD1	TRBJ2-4	TGTGCCAGTAGTCGTGGACAGGATGATTTCAAAAACATTCAGTACTTC	CASSRGQDDFKNIQYF
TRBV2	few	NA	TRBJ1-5	TGTGCCAGCAGTGACAGTACAGGGAATCAGCCCCAGCATTTT	CASSDSTGNQPQHF
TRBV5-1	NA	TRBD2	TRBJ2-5	TGCGCCAGCAGCGCGGCTAGCGGGGGGGAGACCCAGTACTTC	CASSAASGGETQYF
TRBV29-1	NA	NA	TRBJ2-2	TGCAGCGTTGGAGTCACCGGGGAGCTGTTTTTT	CSVGVTGELFF
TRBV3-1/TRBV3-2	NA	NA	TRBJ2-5	TGTGCCAGCAGCCAAGATCCGGGGTTGGAGACCCAGTACTTC	CASSQDPGLETQYF
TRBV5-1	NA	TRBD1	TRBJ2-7	TGCGCCAGCAGCTCCTCCGGGGGACAGGGGAGCGACGAGCAGTACTTC	CASSSSGGQGSDEQYF
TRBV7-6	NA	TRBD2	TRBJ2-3	TGTGCCAGCAGCTTATTGGGGGGGGGTGTCGCAGATACGCAGTATTTT	CASSLLGGGVADTQYF
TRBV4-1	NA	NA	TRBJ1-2	TGCGCCAGCAGCCCAGGGATCCCCCGAAGGGGCTATGGCTACACCTTC	CASSPGIPRRGYGYTF
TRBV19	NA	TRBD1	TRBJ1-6	TGTGCCAGTAGTATCGGGGGGACAGGGGATTCACCCCTCCACTTT	CASSIGGTGDSPLHF
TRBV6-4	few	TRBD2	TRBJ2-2	TGTGCCAGCAGTGATGGGACTAGCGGTACCGGGGAGCTGTTTTTT	CASSDGTSGTGELFF
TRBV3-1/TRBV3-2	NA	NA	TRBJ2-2	TGTGCCAGCAGCCAAGAGGGGGCGGGTACCGGGGAGCTGTTTTTT	CASSQEGAGTGELFF
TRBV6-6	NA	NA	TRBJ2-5	TGTGCCAGCAGTTACAGGGGGGCGCCCCGGGAGACCCAGTACTTC	CASSYRGAPRETQYF
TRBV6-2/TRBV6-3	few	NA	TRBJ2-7	TGTGCCAGCAGTTACTCCGGGCAAGGGCAGCAGTACTTC	CASSYSGQGQQYF
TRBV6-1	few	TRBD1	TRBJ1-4	TGTGCCAGCAGTGAAGGTACAGGGGGCTTTGAAAAACTGTTTTTT	CASSEGTGGFEKLFF
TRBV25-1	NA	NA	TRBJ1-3	TGTGCCAGCAGTGATGGGGGCGTAAGCTCTGGAAACACCATATATTTT	CASSDGGVSSGNTIYF
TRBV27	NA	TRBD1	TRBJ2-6	TGTGCCAGCAGTCGACAGGGGGCAAGTGGGGCCAACGTCCTGACTTTC	CASSRQGASGANVLTF
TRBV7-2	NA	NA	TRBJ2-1	TGTGCCAGCAGCTCGGCTACTAGGCAAGAGCAGTTCTTC	CASSSATRQEQFF
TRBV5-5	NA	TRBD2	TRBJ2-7	TGTGCCAGCAGCTTGGTCCTAGCGGTAGCCTACGAGCAGTACTTC	CASSLVLAVAYEQYF
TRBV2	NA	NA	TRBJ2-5	TGTGCCAGCTCGGGAGGGACAGGGTTATGGGAGACCCAGTACTTC	CASSGGTGLWETQYF
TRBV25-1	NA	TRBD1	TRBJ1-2	TGTGCCAGCAGCCCATTGCAGGGGGCGAGCTATGGCTACACCTTC	CASSPLQGASYGYTF
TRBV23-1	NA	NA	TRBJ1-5	TGCGCCAGCACGGGGCCCCAGCATTTT	CASTGPQHF